One sample yielded the 7 T cell receptor beta chains listed below, sequenced in a study of T cells in Graves' hyperthyroidism and ophthalmopathy. TCR beta CDR3 sequences were amplified from RNA transcripts. A set of HTBI primers served as the primers for a first-round RT-PCR of the TCR CDR3. In TCRdb, the multiplex PCR reads were re-called with MiXCR into one record per CDR3 protein. Of 500,000 to 600,000 distinct CDR3 sequences in the sample, approximately 44% were seen once. The sequenced sample was peripheral blood or thyroid tissue (not recorded which). The source of these receptors is an adult woman with Graves' disease, either hyperthyroidism or ophthalmopathy (not recorded which).

This clonotype was counted many times. The chain joins TRBV7-2 to TRBJ1-5, with D hard to call. V was trimmed by 4 bases and J by 9 bases, leaving 13 bases between them. The CDR3 runs to 13 residues. Germline CDR1 reads SGHTA; CDR2 reads FQGNSA. CDR3 coding DNA: TGTGCCAGCAGCTCTAGGACGGACGGGCCCCAGCATTTT. Its protein is CASSSRTDGPQHF. Full variable domain (rest looked up from reference TRBV7-2 and TRBJ1-5): GAGVSQSPSNKVTEKGKDVELRCDPISGHTALYWYRQSLGQGLEFLIYFQGNSAPDKSGLPSDRFSAERTGGSVSTLTIQRTQQEDSAVYLCASSSRTDGPQHFGDGTRLSIL.

Points on this clonotype: A read error may explain this, as a much larger clone is one base away. This chain joins TRBV2 and TRBJ1-5, with a tentative D call TRBD1 (5 bases). V lost 5 bases and J 7 bases, leaving 18 bases between the germline ends. The germline gives CDR1 SNHLY, CDR2 FYNNEI. There are 15 residues in the CDR3. Here the CDR3 DNA reads TGTGCCAGCAGTTCCACCTGGAGGGGAGACCAGCCCCAGCATTTT. This gives the protein CASSSTWRGDQPQHF.

The rearrangement joins TRBV7-2 to TRBJ2-7; 7 bases match TRBD2. From germline, CDR1 is SGHTA and CDR2 FQGNSA. The ends lost 2 bases at V and 3 bases at J; junction bases unmatched: 10. The CDR3 runs 16 residues. The CDR3 DNA sequence: TGTGCCAGCAGCTTATATCCGGCTAGCGGAAACTACGAGCAGTACTTC. This sequence encodes CASSLYPASGNYEQYF.

This clonotype was counted at least ten times. The gene calls are TRBV7-9 and TRBJ2-7; 15 nucleotides line up with TRBD2. CDR3 length equals 13 residues. Germline V gene lookup returns CDR1 SEHNR and CDR2 FQNEAQ (reference sequence). The J segment lost 5 bases and the V segment lost 11 bases, leaving 4 bases of the junction unmatched. The chain's CDR3 is CAGGLAGGHEQYF. The CDR3 region has the DNA TGTGCCGGGGGACTAGCGGGAGGACACGAGCAGTACTTC.

The V and J genes are TRBV7-2 and TRBJ2-5; TRBD1 matches 9 bases. The CDR3 is 13 residues long. Germline loops: CDR1 SGHTA, CDR2 FQGNSA. J lost 7 bases, V lost 5 bases, and 5 bases had no gene match. The CDR3, as DNA: TGTGCCAGCAGCCAAGGACAGGGGAGGACCCAGTACTTC. Its translation: CASSQGQGRTQYF.

This clonotype came up many times. This sequence joins TRBV10-3 and TRBJ2-7; D is undetermined. Trimming removed 1 base from V and 3 bases from J, with 10 bases in between. The CDR3 consists of 14 residues. Germline V gene sequence: CDR1 ENHRY, CDR2 SYGVKD. DNA for the CDR3: TGTGCCATCAGTGAGTATAGATCCGACTACGAGCAGTACTTC. This translates into CAISEYRSDYEQYF.

This sequence joins TRBV29-1 and TRBJ1-1; 7 positions match TRBD1. The germline CDR1 and CDR2 sequences are SQVTM and ANQGSEA. Trimming cost V 3 bases and J 5 bases; bases outside gene matches: 6. The CDR3 runs 13 residues. The CDR3 here is CSVDDRVTTEAFF. The CDR3 DNA sequence: TGCAGCGTTGATGACAGGGTTACGACTGAAGCTTTCTTT.